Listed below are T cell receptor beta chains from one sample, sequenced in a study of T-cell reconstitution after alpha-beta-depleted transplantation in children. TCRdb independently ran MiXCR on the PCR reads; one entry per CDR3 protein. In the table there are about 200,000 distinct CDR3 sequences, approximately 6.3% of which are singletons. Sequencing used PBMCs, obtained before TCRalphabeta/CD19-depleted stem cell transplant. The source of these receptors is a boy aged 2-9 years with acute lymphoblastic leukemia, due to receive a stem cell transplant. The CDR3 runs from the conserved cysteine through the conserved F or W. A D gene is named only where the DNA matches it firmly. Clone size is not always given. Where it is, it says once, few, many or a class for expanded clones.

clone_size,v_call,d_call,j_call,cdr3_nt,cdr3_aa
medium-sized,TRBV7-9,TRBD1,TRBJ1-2,TGTGCCAGCAGCTCCGGGACAGGGGATGGCTACACCTTC,CASSSGTGDGYTF
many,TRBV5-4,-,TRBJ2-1,TGTGCCAGCAGCTTACACCGGGGACTCCATGAGCAGTTCTTC,CASSLHRGLHEQFF
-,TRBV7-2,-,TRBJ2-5,TGTGCCAGCAGCTTACAGGGGCTAGCGGTACAAGAGACCCAGTACTTC,CASSLQGLAVQETQYF
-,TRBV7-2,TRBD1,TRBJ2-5,TGTGCCAGCAGCTTGCACGGGGACAGAGAGACCCAGTACTTC,CASSLHGDRETQYF
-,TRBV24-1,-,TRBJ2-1,TGTGCCACCAGTGATTACACCCGTGGGGGGCAGTTCTTC,CATSDYTRGGQFF
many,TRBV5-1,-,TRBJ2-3,TGCGCCAGCAGCTGGGACGATGGAGATACGCAGTATTTT,CASSWDDGDTQYF
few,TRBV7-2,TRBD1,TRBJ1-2,TGTGCCAGCAGCGTAACAGGGGTGGTTGAATATGGCTACACCTTC,CASSVTGVVEYGYTF
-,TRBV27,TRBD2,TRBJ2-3,TGTGCCAGCAGTCTACGGACTAGCGGGGGTCTCACAGATACGCAGTATTTT,CASSLRTSGGLTDTQYF
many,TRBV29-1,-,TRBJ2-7,TGCAGCGTTGTGGGGATGAGCTCCTACGAGCAGTACTTC,CSVVGMSSYEQYF
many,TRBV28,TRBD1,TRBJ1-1,TGTGCCAGCAGTTTGGGGCATCCGGAGGGGGCTACGACTGAAGCTTTCTTT,CASSLGHPEGATTEAFF
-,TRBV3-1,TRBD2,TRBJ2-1,TGTGCCAGCAGCCCGCTAGCGGGAGCGGGGGAGCAGTTCTTC,CASSPLAGAGEQFF